This TCR beta chain was identified in a study of blood T cell repertoires in COVID-19. The CDR3 sequence is 14 residues long. V gave up 4 bases and J gave up 1 base; unmatched junction bases: 4. Germline CDR1 and CDR2: SGHRS and YFSETQ. TCRdb keeps only in-frame clones here, not all; method: immunoSEQ multiplex PCR. The sample lists some 200,000 clones, about three quarters occurring once. A single count supports this clone. The specimen sequenced was peripheral blood. The chain employs TRBV5-1 and TRBJ1-1; 7 nucleotides match TRBD1. The TCR sequence derives from a woman between 70 and 85 years old with acute or convalescent COVID-19. The CDR3 is CASSTGTENTEAFF. DNA for the CDR3: TGCGCCAGCAGCACCGGGACAGAGAACACTGAAGCTTTCTTT.